These 25 T cell receptor beta chains were sequenced from one sample in a study of blood T cell repertoires in COVID-19. Profiling relied on immunoSEQ multiplex PCR, and the TCRdb table lists in-frame clones only, not all of them. The sample holds 240,000 or so clones, approximately 90% seen once. The sequenced sample was peripheral blood. The source of these receptors is a woman between 40 and 50 years old who had recovered from COVID-19.

The J gene is TRBJ1-5, the V gene TRBV7-2, with 7 bases lining up with TRBD1. This CDR3 has 15 amino acids. V lost 1 base and J lost 7; bases outside the gene matches: 7. Germline CDR1 and CDR2: SGHTA and FQGNSA. The CDR3 sequence: CASSLVSGGPQPQHF. The CDR3, as DNA: TGTGCCAGCAGCTTAGTTTCAGGGGGGCCGCAGCCCCAGCATTTT.

This rearrangement joins TRBV28 to TRBJ1-5, with TRBD1 as a possible D gene (6 bases). The germline V gene encodes CDR1 MDHEN and CDR2 SYDVKM. This CDR3 is built from 16 residues. Trimming took 6 bases from V and 1 from J, leaving 16 bases between them. CDR3 in DNA: TGTGCCAGCAGAACCTTCAGGGGAGGGAGCAATCAGCCCCAGCATTTT. Protein sequence: CASRTFRGGSNQPQHF. Complete variable domain (other parts from reference TRBV28 and TRBJ1-5): DVKVTQSSRYLVKRTGEKVFLECVQDMDHENMFWYRQDPGLGLRLIYFSYDVKMKEKGDIPEGYSVSREKKERFSLILESASTNQTSMYLCASRTFRGGSNQPQHFGDGTRLSIL.

A single count supports this clone. In the same sample, other DNA sequences code for this CDR3. The chain carries TRBV6-5 and TRBJ2-7; 7 nucleotides agree with TRBD1. Germline CDR1 reads MNHEY; CDR2 reads SVGAGI. V shed 0 bases and J 1 base; nucleotides not matched to a gene: 3. CDR3 length equals 15 residues. CDR3 bases: TGTGCCAGCAGTTACTCGGCAGGGGGATCCTACGAGCAGTACTTC. Translation gives CASSYSAGGSYEQYF.

In this sample, this clone turned up once. This chain links TRBV3-1 (or the pseudogene TRBV3-2) with TRBJ2-2; TRBD2 matches 8 bases. The CDR3 runs to 16 residues. CDR1 is LGHDT, CDR2 YNNKEL, per germline (reference sequence). With 2 bases clipped from V and 0 bases from J, the junction kept 2 bases outside the gene matches. The CDR3 is CASSQYSGANTGELFF. CDR3 in DNA: TGTGCCAGCAGCCAATATAGCGGGGCGAACACCGGGGAGCTGTTTTTT.

This chain connects TRBV18 to TRBJ2-7, with TRBD1 matching over 7 bases. Trimming took 6 bases from V and 2 from J; bases not matched to a gene: 13. This CDR3 contains 16 residues. CDR1 and CDR2 from the germline V gene are KGHSH and LQKENI. In nucleotides, the CDR3 is TGTGCCAGCTCCCCTCGACAGGGTACCAAGCCCTACGAGCAGTACTTC. It translates to CASSPRQGTKPYEQYF.

This sequence joins TRBV24-1 and TRBJ1-5, with 11 nucleotides matching TRBD1. V gave up 7 bases and J gave up 4 bases; unmatched junction bases: 8. From germline, CDR1 is KGHDR and CDR2 SFDVKD. The CDR3 totals 16 residues. CDR3 nucleotide sequence: TGTGCCACCAGCCCCGGACAGGGGGCGTGGAATCAGCCCCAGCATTTT. This gives the protein CATSPGQGAWNQPQHF.

This clone was counted a few times. The chain joins TRBV24-1 to TRBJ2-1, with 12 bases aligning to TRBD2. Germline V gene sequence: CDR1 KGHDR, CDR2 SFDVKD. The J segment lost 2 bases and the V segment lost 3 bases, leaving 4 bases of the junction unmatched. The CDR3 has 17 amino acids. CDR3 region: CATSDIRLAGAYNEQFF. The CDR3 coding sequence is TGTGCCACCAGTGATATAAGACTAGCGGGAGCCTACAATGAGCAGTTCTTC.

The chain employs TRBV5-6 and TRBJ2-5; tentatively, D is TRBD2 (5 bases). CDR1 and CDR2 from the germline V gene are SGHDT and YYEEEE. The CDR3 runs to 13 residues. The germline V and J ends were trimmed by 10 bases and 5 bases, with 18 bases remaining between them. The CDR3 sequence is CAAPARAGETQYF. The CDR3 nucleotides are TGTGCCGCCCCCGCGAGGGCCGGCGAGACCCAGTACTTC.

The CDR3 nucleotides read TGTGCCAGCAGCTTAGCGCTAGCGGGAGGGCCCGGCGGGGAGCTGTTTTTT. Residues: CASSLALAGGPGGELFF. The rearrangement links TRBV7-8 to TRBJ2-2; TRBD2 matches at 12 bases. Germline lookup yields CDR1 SGHVS and CDR2 FQNEAQ. The CDR3 contains 17 residues. The V and J ends lost 0 bases and 7 bases, in that order; junction bases with no gene match: 6.

This chain links TRBV7-3 with TRBJ1-1; 9 bases agree with TRBD1. With V trimmed by 4 bases and J by 1 base, 4 bases remained unmatched. The CDR3 spans 15 residues. CDR1 is SGHTA, CDR2 FQGTGA, per germline. The CDR3 sequence is CASSWGDRANTEAFF. Here the CDR3 DNA reads TGTGCCAGCAGCTGGGGGGACAGGGCGAACACTGAAGCTTTCTTT.

The sample holds one count of this clone. The chain combines TRBV11-2 with TRBJ2-1; TRBD2 matches 10 bases. The CDR3 consists of 17 residues. CDR1 SGHAT and CDR2 FQNNGV come from the germline V gene. V gave up 7 bases and J gave up 4 bases; unmatched junction bases: 13. The CDR3 DNA follows: TGTGCCAGCACCCCAGGTTGGACTAGCGGCGAATACAATGAGCAGTTCTTC. Protein product: CASTPGWTSGEYNEQFF.

The genes are TRBV7-9 and TRBJ2-2, with 13 nucleotides matching TRBD2. Germline V gene lookup returns CDR1 SEHNR and CDR2 FQNEAQ (reference sequence). V shed 5 bases and J 6 bases; nucleotides not matched to a gene: 15. CDR3 length: 19 amino acids. The CDR3 region is CASSPLGLAGARHPGELFF. The CDR3 DNA follows: TGTGCCAGCAGCCCCCTAGGACTAGCGGGAGCTCGTCACCCCGGGGAGCTGTTTTTT.

In its sample, this clone was seen once. The V and J genes are TRBV5-6 and TRBJ2-7; 9 bases line up with TRBD1. The germline V gene encodes CDR1 SGHDT and CDR2 YYEEEE. V lost 4 bases, J lost 4 bases, and 15 bases stayed unmatched. The CDR3 length is 17 residues. CDR3 nucleotides: TGTGCCAGCAGCCCACAAGCCAACAGGGGGCGGGTTTACGAGCAGTACGTC. It encodes CASSPQANRGRVYEQYV.

This chain joins TRBV4-1 and TRBJ2-1; the D gene is possibly TRBD1 (5 bases). The CDR3 loop spans 15 amino acids. The germline V gene encodes CDR1 MGHRA and CDR2 YSYEKL. V shed 1 base and J shed 6 bases, with 13 bases lying between them. CDR3: CASSQGEGAANEQFF. The CDR3 region has the DNA TGCGCCAGCAGCCAAGGGGAAGGGGCGGCCAATGAGCAGTTCTTC.

The V and J genes are TRBV15 and TRBJ1-1; 7 bases are a match to TRBD1. Trimming took 5 bases from V and 3 from J; bases not matched to a gene: 3. This CDR3 contains 13 residues. Germline assignment: CDR1 LNHNV and CDR2 YYDKDF (reference sequence). CDR3 bases: TGTGCCACCAGCGGACAGGCCGACACTGAAGCTTTCTTT. This codes for CATSGQADTEAFF.

The V call is TRBV24-1, the J call TRBJ2-1, with 7 bases aligning to TRBD1. This CDR3 comprises 16 residues. With V trimmed by 1 base and J by 6 bases, 8 bases remained unmatched. The germline V gene encodes CDR1 KGHDR and CDR2 SFDVKD. CDR3 in amino acids: CATSDLQGRGCNEQFF. The CDR3 bases are TGTGCCACCAGTGATTTACAGGGGCGAGGATGCAATGAGCAGTTCTTC.

This chain joins TRBV9 and TRBJ2-3; D is unresolved. This CDR3 comprises 12 residues. CDR1 is SGDLS, CDR2 YYNGEE, per germline. The ends were cut back, 0 bases at V and 6 bases at J, with 5 bases in the middle. CDR3 sequence: CASSVGLDTQYF. CDR3 sequence (DNA): TGTGCCAGCAGCGTAGGTCTGGATACGCAGTATTTT.

The CDR3 here is CASSLPGRASYNEQFF. In DNA form, the CDR3 reads TGTGCCAGCAGCCTGCCCGGGAGGGCCTCGTACAATGAGCAGTTCTTC. This chain connects TRBV7-9 to TRBJ2-1; 8 bases map to TRBD2. CDR1 and CDR2 from the germline V gene are SEHNR and FQNEAQ (reference sequence). CDR3 length equals 16 residues. V was clipped by 5 bases and J by 4 bases; unmatched bases: 10.

The rearrangement links TRBV29-1 to TRBJ1-1; 8 bases fit TRBD1. Germline CDR1 is SQVTM and CDR2 is ANQGSEA. J lost 3 bases, V lost 6 bases, and 9 bases had no gene match. CDR3 length equals 14 residues. In DNA form, the CDR3 reads TGCAGCGTCAAACAGGGGGGAGGTTACACTGAAGCTTTCTTT. Translation gives CSVKQGGGYTEAFF.

This chain links TRBV4-3 with TRBJ1-5; 9 nucleotides agree with TRBD1. CDR1 and CDR2 (germline): LGHNA, YSLEER. The junction had 13 bases not matched to a gene; V was cut back by 0 bases and J by 1 base. The CDR3 has 20 residues. The CDR3 protein is CASSQERVGQGLRSNQPQHF. The CDR3 DNA is TGCGCCAGCAGCCAAGAGAGGGTAGGACAGGGGTTGCGCAGCAATCAGCCCCAGCATTTT.

This clone was seen once. The chain's CDR3 is CSVVRGSVTEAFF. The CDR3 DNA is TGCAGCGTTGTTCGGGGGTCTGTTACTGAAGCTTTCTTT. The chain combines TRBV29-1 with TRBJ1-1; TRBD1 is a possible D gene (5 bases). CDR3 length: 13 residues. The V end was cut by 4 bases, the J end by 5 bases, with 14 bases between. Germline loops: CDR1 SQVTM, CDR2 ANQGSEA.

The V and J genes are TRBV27 and TRBJ2-6; D remains ambiguous. The germline gives CDR1 MNHEY, CDR2 SMNVEV (reference sequence). The V and J ends lost 6 bases and 0 bases respectively, with 6 bases between them. The CDR3 runs 14 residues. The CDR3 DNA is TGTGCCAGCAGCCCTAGCTCTGGGGCCAACGTCCTGACTTTC. It encodes CASSPSSGANVLTF. The whole variable domain, filled in from reference TRBV27 and TRBJ2-6, reads EAQVTQNPRYLITVTGKKLTVTCSQNMNHEYMSWYRQDPGLGLRQIYYSMNVEVTDKGDVPEGYKVSRKEKRNFPLILESPSPNQTSLYFCASSPSSGANVLTFGAGSRLTVL.

V usage is TRBV11-1 and J usage is TRBJ2-2, with 9 bases aligning to TRBD2. The CDR3 is 15 residues long. V shed 5 bases, J shed 8 bases, and the junction held 9 bases outside the gene matches. Germline V lookup: CDR1 SGHAT, CDR2 FQDESV (reference sequence). This CDR3 reads CASSPLRGGRGELFF. The CDR3 nucleotides read TGTGCCAGCAGCCCCCTGCGGGGGGGCCGGGGGGAGCTGTTTTTT.

The chain links TRBV18 to TRBJ1-1; TRBD1 might be the D (6 bases). The V gene lost 6 bases and the J gene lost 0 bases, with 17 bases spanning the gap. The CDR3 spans 16 residues. The germline V gene encodes CDR1 KGHSH and CDR2 LQKENI. CDR3 loop: CASSPVSGGVNTEAFF. The DNA for the CDR3 is TGTGCCAGCTCCCCAGTCTCGGGGGGCGTGAACACTGAAGCTTTCTTT.

V gene TRBV27 combines with J gene TRBJ2-1; 16 nucleotides agree with TRBD2. The germline CDR1 and CDR2 sequences are MNHEY and SMNVEV (reference sequence). V shed 6 bases and J 0 bases; nucleotides not matched to a gene: 8. The CDR3 runs to 19 residues. CDR3 sequence: CASRPGLAGGPSSYNEQFF. The DNA for the CDR3 is TGTGCCAGCAGACCGGGACTAGCGGGAGGGCCGAGCTCCTACAATGAGCAGTTCTTC.